Below are 29 T cell receptor beta chains sequenced from a single sample in a study of blood T cell repertoires in COVID-19. Clones were sequenced by immunoSEQ multiplex PCR, and TCRdb holds only the in-frame ones, with some missing. The sample lists approximately 100,000 clones; more than 80% were seen once. The sequenced sample was peripheral blood. These receptor sequences come from a human donor in a cohort sampled during active COVID-19.

This clone was observed a handful of times. V is TRBV9 and J is TRBJ2-1, with 9 bases that match TRBD2. Germline CDR1 SGDLS, CDR2 YYNGEE. V lost 0 bases to trimming and J lost 5 bases; unmatched junction nucleotides: 9. This CDR3 has 17 residues. The CDR3 DNA is TGTGCCAGCAGCGTAGGGCTGCGGGAGGGGATCCACAATGAGCAGTTCTTC. Encoded protein: CASSVGLREGIHNEQFF.

The V call is TRBV24-1, the J call TRBJ2-7, with 7 bases identical to TRBD2. The J segment lost 3 bases and the V segment lost 1 base, leaving 5 bases of the junction unmatched. The CDR3 has 15 amino acids. Germline V gene sequence: CDR1 KGHDR, CDR2 SFDVKD. The CDR3, as DNA: TGTGCCACCAGTGATTTAAGCGGGAACCTCTACGAGCAGTACTTC. The encoded protein is CATSDLSGNLYEQYF.

The gene calls are TRBV11-3 and TRBJ1-2, with 7 bases identical to TRBD1. There are 16 residues in the CDR3. With 2 bases clipped from V and 8 bases from J, the junction kept 14 bases outside the gene matches. Germline CDR1 SGHNT, CDR2 YENEEA. The CDR3 coding sequence is TGTGCCAGCAGCTTAACGTCAGGGGGAGCTATTTACGGCTACACCTTC. The encoded protein is CASSLTSGGAIYGYTF.

This sequence joins TRBV6-2 or TRBV6-3 and TRBJ1-2; D perhaps matches TRBD1 (6 bases). The CDR3 loop spans 15 amino acids. V was cut by 6 bases and J by 8 bases, with 22 bases left in between. Germline lookup yields CDR1 MNHEY and CDR2 SVGEGT. Written as DNA, the CDR3 is TGTGCCAGCAGCCGAGGACGGATCTCAAGGGGGGGCTACACCTTC. Translated, it gives CASSRGRISRGGYTF.

The chain uses TRBV19 and TRBJ1-4; TRBD1 agrees at 10 bases. This CDR3 is built from 14 residues. With 7 bases clipped from V and 7 bases from J, the junction kept 6 bases outside the gene matches. CDR1 LNHDA and CDR2 SQIVND come from the germline V gene (reference sequence). CDR3 protein: CASTPGTGAEKLFF. The DNA of the CDR3 is TGTGCCAGTACTCCTGGGACAGGGGCTGAAAAACTGTTTTTT.

This rearrangement joins TRBV27 to TRBJ2-5, with 9 bases fitting TRBD2. J lost 5 bases, V lost 5 bases, and 12 bases had no gene match. Germline loops: CDR1 MNHEY, CDR2 SMNVEV (reference sequence). CDR3 length: 16 residues. CDR3 sequence: CASSRVAGVWWETQYF. The CDR3 nucleotides read TGTGCCAGCAGTCGGGTAGCGGGAGTCTGGTGGGAGACCCAGTACTTC.

The chain employs TRBV7-2 and TRBJ1-1; D not resolved. Per the germline V gene, CDR1 is SGHTA and CDR2 is FQGNSA. The CDR3 totals 13 residues. The V end lost 5 bases, the J end lost 0 bases, and 7 bases lay between the germline ends. As DNA, the CDR3 is TGTGCCAGCAGCCCGTACTTGAACACTGAAGCTTTCTTT. Protein sequence: CASSPYLNTEAFF.

The chain joins TRBV30 to TRBJ1-4, with TRBD1 identical over 9 bases. J was trimmed by 8 bases and V by 3 bases; bases with no gene match: 7. Looked up from germline, CDR1 is GTSNPN and CDR2 is SVGIG (reference sequence). The CDR3 contains 14 residues. Here the CDR3 reads CAWSPGTGFEKLFF. CDR3 in DNA: TGTGCCTGGAGCCCCGGGACAGGGTTCGAAAAACTGTTTTTT. The full variable domain, in which reference TRBV30 and TRBJ1-4 provide the parts outside the CDR3, is SQTIHQWPATLVQPVGSPLSLECTVEGTSNPNLYWYRQAAGRGLQLLFYSVGIGQISSEVPQNLSASRPQDRQFILSSKKLLLSDSGFYLCAWSPGTGFEKLFFGSGTQLSVL.

The V gene is TRBV6-5, the J gene TRBJ2-5; TRBD2 matches 8 bases. This CDR3 has 15 amino acids. J gave up 3 bases and V 5 bases, and 8 bases lay outside the gene matches. Germline V gene lookup returns CDR1 MNHEY and CDR2 SVGAGI. The CDR3 reads CASSSGGAGEETQYF. In nucleotides, the CDR3 is TGTGCCAGCAGTAGCGGGGGCGCCGGGGAAGAGACCCAGTACTTC.

V is TRBV14 and J is TRBJ2-5; 9 bases map to TRBD1. The V gene's germline CDR1 is SGHDN and CDR2 FVKESK. V lost 2 bases to trimming and J lost 4 bases; unmatched junction nucleotides: 8. CDR3 size: 16 residues. Here the CDR3 reads CASSQKQGARGETQYF. DNA for the CDR3: TGTGCCAGCAGCCAAAAACAGGGGGCGCGTGGAGAGACCCAGTACTTC.

The chain joins TRBV6-5 to TRBJ1-1; unclear D gene. The CDR3 spans 14 residues. V lost 6 bases, J lost 4 bases, and 15 bases lay in between. Germline loops: CDR1 MNHEY, CDR2 SVGAGI. CDR3 sequence (DNA): TGTGCCAGCAGCCCCGGGCCACGGGGCACTGAAGCTTTCTTT. It specifies CASSPGPRGTEAFF.

The chain has TRBV19 and TRBJ2-1; 9 bases map to TRBD2. V was clipped by 3 bases and J by 2 bases; unmatched bases: 5. CDR3 length: 16 residues. From germline, CDR1 is LNHDA and CDR2 SQIVND (reference sequence). DNA of the CDR3: TGTGCCAGTAGTATTCATGGCGGGAGGGCCTACAATGAGCAGTTCTTC. It is translated as CASSIHGGRAYNEQFF.

The V gene is TRBV5-5, the J gene TRBJ2-7; tentatively, D is TRBD1 (5 bases). The ends were cut back, 0 bases at V and 4 bases at J, with 14 bases in the middle. The germline CDR1 and CDR2 sequences are SGHKS and YYEKEE (reference sequence). The CDR3 runs to 15 residues. CDR3 bases: TGTGCCAGCAGCTTGGATTTGGGCAGGGCATACGAGCAGTACTTC. Protein sequence: CASSLDLGRAYEQYF.

The chain employs TRBV9 and TRBJ1-2, with 11 bases fitting TRBD1. The CDR3 covers 17 residues. The J segment lost 1 base and the V segment lost 1 base, leaving 6 bases of the junction unmatched. Germline V lookup: CDR1 SGDLS, CDR2 YYNGEE. The CDR3 DNA is TGTGCCAGCAGCGTAAACGGACAGGGGGCGCTTAACTATGGCTACACCTTC. Amino acids: CASSVNGQGALNYGYTF.

The chain combines TRBV3-1 (or the pseudogene TRBV3-2) with TRBJ2-7; 8 bases align to TRBD2. The CDR3 is made up of 15 amino acids. Per the germline V gene, CDR1 is LGHDT and CDR2 is YNNKEL (reference sequence). After removal of 5 bases from V and 7 bases from J, the junction contained 13 bases not matched to a gene. Here the CDR3 DNA reads TGTGCCAGCAGCGACCTTCGGCGGGGGGCTGAAGAGCAGTACTTC. It encodes CASSDLRRGAEEQYF.

The chain combines TRBV19 with TRBJ1-2; 9 bases fit TRBD1. This CDR3 region has 14 residues. With V trimmed by 6 bases and J by 7 bases, 9 bases remained unmatched. CDR1 is LNHDA, CDR2 SQIVND, per germline (reference sequence). CDR3 residues: CASSTEQGAPGYTF. The CDR3 DNA reads TGTGCCAGTAGCACCGAACAGGGGGCGCCTGGCTACACCTTC.

This chain joins TRBV5-6 and TRBJ1-6; D call uncertain. The germline V and J ends were trimmed by 4 bases and 3 bases, with 11 bases remaining between them. The CDR3 runs 15 residues. Germline CDR1 SGHDT, CDR2 YYEEEE. The DNA for the CDR3 is TGTGCCAGCAGCGAAGCACCGGGCTATAATTCACCCCTCCACTTT. Its protein product is CASSEAPGYNSPLHF.

The V gene is TRBV4-1, the J gene TRBJ2-7; tentative D call: TRBD2 (6 bases). The CDR3 is made up of 15 amino acids. Trimming removed 4 bases at V and 2 bases at J, with 15 bases between. Looked up from germline, CDR1 is MGHRA and CDR2 is YSYEKL. The CDR3 DNA reads as TGCGCCAGCAGCCGACTAGGGTTAGGTGCCTACGAGCAGTACTTC. It is translated as CASSRLGLGAYEQYF.

The V and J genes are TRBV5-8 and TRBJ1-4; 9 nucleotides line up with TRBD1. The CDR3 covers 15 residues. CDR1 SGHTS and CDR2 YDEGEE come from the germline V gene. V trimming: 5 bases; J trimming: 6 bases; junction bases outside the gene matches: 8. This CDR3 reads CASRRDRALYEKLFF. DNA for the CDR3: TGTGCCAGCAGACGGGACAGGGCCCTTTATGAAAAACTGTTTTTT.

The chain couples TRBV18 to TRBJ1-2; 7 bases agree with TRBD1. The germline V gene encodes CDR1 KGHSH and CDR2 LQKENI. There are 16 residues in the CDR3. J gave up 0 bases and V 3 bases, and 7 bases lay outside the gene matches. The CDR3 protein is CASSPEAGTANYGYTF. The CDR3 bases are TGTGCCAGCTCACCGGAGGCCGGGACAGCTAACTATGGCTACACCTTC.

The chain uses TRBV19 and TRBJ2-2; tentatively, D is TRBD1 (6 bases). Germline assignment: CDR1 LNHDA and CDR2 SQIVND (reference sequence). CDR3 length: 14 residues. The germline V and J ends were trimmed by 5 bases and 7 bases, with 14 bases remaining between them. This CDR3 reads CASSSPGTRGELFF. The CDR3 DNA is TGTGCCAGTAGTTCCCCCGGGACACGCGGGGAGCTGTTTTTT.

A single count supports this clone. The V call is TRBV7-2, the J call TRBJ2-4, with 12 bases fitting TRBD2. The CDR3 spans 15 residues. Germline V gene lookup returns CDR1 SGHTA and CDR2 FQGNSA. V shed 5 bases and J 4 bases; nucleotides not matched to a gene: 3. In nucleotides, the CDR3 is TGTGCCAGCAGCCAAGGACTAGCGGGGAAAAACATTCAGTACTTC. Its protein is CASSQGLAGKNIQYF.

The chain carries TRBV9 and TRBJ2-7; 12 bases are a match to TRBD2. CDR3 length: 15 residues. The V segment lost 4 bases and the J segment 5 bases; nucleotides outside the gene matches: 7. CDR1 SGDLS and CDR2 YYNGEE come from the germline V gene. The CDR3 spells CASSPTSGRLNEQYF. CDR3 nucleotide sequence: TGTGCCAGCAGCCCCACTAGCGGGAGGTTGAACGAGCAGTACTTC. Using reference TRBV9 and TRBJ2-7 for the parts outside the CDR3, the full variable domain is DSGVTQTPKHLITATGQRVTLRCSPRSGDLSVYWYQQSLDQGLQFLIQYYNGEERAKGNILERFSAQQFPDLHSELNLSSLELGDSALYFCASSPTSGRLNEQYFGPGTRLTVT.

The genes are TRBV29-1 and TRBJ2-1, with 11 bases that match TRBD2. The CDR3 has 15 residues. In germline, CDR1 is SQVTM, CDR2 ANQGSEA. V was clipped by 4 bases and J by 10 bases; unmatched bases: 12. The DNA for the CDR3 is TGCAGCGTTGGGGTAGCGGGAGGGGTCCTATTAGAGCAGTTCTTC. Translated: CSVGVAGGVLLEQFF.

CDR3 amino acids: CASSQAGGRTGELFF. The DNA of the CDR3 is TGTGCCAGCAGCCAGGCGGGCGGGAGAACCGGGGAGCTGTTTTTT. The J gene is TRBJ2-2, the V gene TRBV14, with 7 nucleotides matching TRBD2. The V gene end was trimmed by 3 bases and the J gene end by 5 bases; junction bases not matched to a gene: 6. Germline CDR1 reads SGHDN; CDR2 reads FVKESK. The CDR3 totals 15 residues.

The chain employs TRBV3-1 (or the pseudogene TRBV3-2) and TRBJ2-5; 7 bases fit TRBD2. CDR3 length equals 16 residues. V lost 2 bases to trimming and J lost 3 bases; unmatched junction nucleotides: 9. Germline V gene data show CDR1 as LGHDT and CDR2 as YNNKEL (reference sequence). CDR3 DNA: TGTGCCAGCAGCCAATCGGCTGGGGCGGGGGAAGAGACCCAGTACTTC. This translates into CASSQSAGAGEETQYF.

This chain links TRBV5-1 with TRBJ2-6; D is unclear. The germline CDR1 and CDR2 sequences are SGHRS and YFSETQ. The CDR3 has 15 amino acids. Trimming took off 0 bases at V and 4 bases at J, with 8 bases between the two ends. The CDR3 loop is CASSLGNGGANVLTF. The CDR3 bases are TGCGCCAGCAGCTTGGGAAACGGGGGGGCCAACGTCCTGACTTTC.

This chain joins TRBV4-1 and TRBJ1-4; the D is unclear. Germline-derived CDR1 and CDR2 are MGHRA and YSYEKL. There are 14 residues in the CDR3. Trimming pared 0 bases from V and 4 bases from J, leaving 6 bases between. CDR3 sequence (DNA): TGCGCCAGCAGCCAAGATCGAGTTAATGAAAAACTGTTTTTT. Translating it yields CASSQDRVNEKLFF.

The V gene is TRBV27, the J gene TRBJ2-2; D might be TRBD2 (5 bases). Trimming cost V 5 bases and J 5 bases, with 15 bases left between them. The CDR3 has 15 amino acids. Germline V gene data show CDR1 as MNHEY and CDR2 as SMNVEV (reference sequence). The CDR3 loop is CASSAGRGRTGELFF. CDR3 sequence (DNA): TGTGCCAGCAGTGCAGGCCGCGGGCGGACCGGGGAGCTGTTTTTT.